This TCR beta chain derives from a study of blood T cell repertoires in COVID-19. For the study at large: In each case, the material was cDNA or gDNA derived from T cells, B-cell-depleted T cells, or PBMCs.

Original handling: Counts of nucleated cells, estimated from reference gene primer amplification, were obtained. Assay used: immunoSEQ multiplex PCR; TCRdb lists only in-frame clones, some missing. V, J and clone size were drawn from that table, and D and trimming were deduced from the DNA. The table has a few hundred thousand clones, 70% to 90% seen once. Trimming left V 1 base short and J 6 bases short, with 10 bases between. CDR1 SGHVS and CDR2 FQNEAQ come from the germline V gene. The CDR3 runs 13 residues. What was sequenced was peripheral blood. This clonotype was sampled from a man in his late teens or twenties with COVID-19, enrolled during active disease. The chain combines TRBV7-8 with TRBJ2-7, with TRBD2 as a possible D gene (6 bases). CDR3 nucleotide sequence: TGTGCCAGCAGCTTAGTCGGGGGTCGCGAGCAGTACTTC. Protein: CASSLVGGREQYF.